What follows is one T cell receptor beta chain and its context. 13 Jbeta primers and 60 Vbeta primers were used for the PCR. Assay: immunoSEQ multiplex PCR; the TCRdb copy retains only in-frame clones and omits some. Here the sample spans 65,000 to 75,000 clones, just over 75% being singletons. The CDR3 has 18 amino acids. The germline V gene encodes CDR1 SGHVS and CDR2 FQNEAQ. Trimming at V came to 4 bases and at J to 0 bases, leaving 9 bases not matched to a gene. This entry comes from a study of cytomegalovirus exposure and HLA in healthy donors. The receptor was isolated from a man aged 45-65 years in good health and CMV-seronegative. The sample consisted of PBMCs. The chain couples TRBV7-8 to TRBJ2-6; 7 bases line up with TRBD2. The CDR3 DNA sequence: TGTGCCAGCAGCTCCCGAGCGGGACTCAACTCTGGGGCCAACGTCCTGACTTTC. Translated: CASSSRAGLNSGANVLTF.